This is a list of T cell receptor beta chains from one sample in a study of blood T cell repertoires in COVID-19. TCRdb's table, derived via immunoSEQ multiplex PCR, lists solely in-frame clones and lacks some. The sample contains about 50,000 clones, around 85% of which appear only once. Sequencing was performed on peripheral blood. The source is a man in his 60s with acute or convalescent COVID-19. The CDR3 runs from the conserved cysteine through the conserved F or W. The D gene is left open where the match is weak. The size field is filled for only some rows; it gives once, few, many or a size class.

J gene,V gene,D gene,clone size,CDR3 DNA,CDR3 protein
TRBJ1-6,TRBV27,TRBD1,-,TGTGCCAGCAGTTTACCCCCCGGGACAGCCGCTTATTCACCCCTCCACTTT,CASSLPPGTAAYSPLHF
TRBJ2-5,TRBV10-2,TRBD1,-,TGCGCCAGCAAATCCGGACAGGGGGGGTACCAAGAGACCCAGTACTTC,CASKSGQGGYQETQYF
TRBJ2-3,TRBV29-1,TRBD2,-,TGCAGCGTGAGGCGGACTAGCGGGAGCTCTAGCACAGATACGCAGTATTTT,CSVRRTSGSSSTDTQYF
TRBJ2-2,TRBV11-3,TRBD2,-,TGTGCCAGCAGCTTGAGCGGGAGCCGGGAGCTGTTTTTT,CASSLSGSRELFF
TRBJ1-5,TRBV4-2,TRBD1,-,TGTGCCAGCAGCCTTACAGGGGCACAAGGGAGCAATCAGCCCCAGCATTTT,CASSLTGAQGSNQPQHF
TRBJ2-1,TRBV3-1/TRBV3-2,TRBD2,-,TGTGCCAGCAGCCTCACAGCGGGAGGGTACAATGAGCAGTTCTTC,CASSLTAGGYNEQFF
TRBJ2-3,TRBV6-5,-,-,TGTGCCAGCAGTTACCCCGGGGCAGATACGCAGTATTTT,CASSYPGADTQYF
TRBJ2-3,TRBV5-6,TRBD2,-,TGTGCCAGCAGCTCGGGACTAACTAGCACAGATACGCAGTATTTT,CASSSGLTSTDTQYF
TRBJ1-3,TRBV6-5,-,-,TGTGCCAGCAGCTCCCGGGAGTTCTCTGGAAACACCATATATTTT,CASSSREFSGNTIYF
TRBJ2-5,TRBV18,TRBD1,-,TGTGCCAGCTCGGACCGGGACAGGTTGGAAGAGACCCAGTACTTC,CASSDRDRLEETQYF
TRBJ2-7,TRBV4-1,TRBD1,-,TGCGCCAGCAGCCAAGTGGGGGACAGGCAGTACTTC,CASSQVGDRQYF
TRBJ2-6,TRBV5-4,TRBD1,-,TGTGCCAGCAGGAATTACAGGGGGCAAACTGGGGCCAACGTCCTGACTTTC,CASRNYRGQTGANVLTF
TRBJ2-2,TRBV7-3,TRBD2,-,TGTGCCAGCAGGAGACTAGCGGGAGTTACCGGGGAGCTGTTTTTT,CASRRLAGVTGELFF
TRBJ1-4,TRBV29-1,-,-,TGCAGCGTTGAAAAACCTGACAGCCGTAATGAAAAACTGTTTTTT,CSVEKPDSRNEKLFF
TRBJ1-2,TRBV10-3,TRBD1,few,TGTGCCATCAGTGAGTCGATGACAGGGACCTATGGCTACACCTTC,CAISESMTGTYGYTF
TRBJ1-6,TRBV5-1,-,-,TGCGCCAGCAGCTTGGGGGCAGCAGTAAATAATTCACCCCTCCACTTT,CASSLGAAVNNSPLHF
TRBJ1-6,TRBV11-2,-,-,TGTGCCAGCAGCCGACAGGCAAATAATTCACCCCTCCACTTT,CASSRQANNSPLHF
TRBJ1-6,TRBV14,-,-,TGTGCCAGCAGCCAAGATTCGGGACCCCTCCACTTT,CASSQDSGPLHF
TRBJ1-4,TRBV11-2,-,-,TGTGCCAGCAGCTTAGGCGGCAGCCCAGGGTTTAATGAAAAACTGTTTTTT,CASSLGGSPGFNEKLFF
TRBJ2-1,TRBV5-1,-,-,TGCGCCAGCAGCTATGGACAGACCTACAATGAGCAGTTCTTC,CASSYGQTYNEQFF
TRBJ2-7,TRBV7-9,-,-,TGTGCCAGCAGCTTAGGACAGGCAGACTACGAGCAGTACTTC,CASSLGQADYEQYF
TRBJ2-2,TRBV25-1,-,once,TGTGCCAGCAGTGAGGGCCTCTATGGGGAGCTGTTTTTT,CASSEGLYGELFF
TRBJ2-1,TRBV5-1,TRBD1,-,TGCGCCAGCAGCGGGTCCACAGGGGGCGTGGATGAGCAGTTCTTC,CASSGSTGGVDEQFF
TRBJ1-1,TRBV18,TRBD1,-,TGTGCCAGCTCACCAGGGGACAGAGAAGCTTTCTTT,CASSPGDREAFF
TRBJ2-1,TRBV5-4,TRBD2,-,TGTGCCAGCAGCCCTACTAGCGGGCCTTACAATGAGCAGTTCTTC,CASSPTSGPYNEQFF
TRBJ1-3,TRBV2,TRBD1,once,TGTGCCAGCAGTTATACAGGGGCTGGAAACACCATATATTTT,CASSYTGAGNTIYF
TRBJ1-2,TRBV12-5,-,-,TGTGCTAGTGGTCCCCACAGGGAAGGCGGCTACACCTTC,CASGPHREGGYTF
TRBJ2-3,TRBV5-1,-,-,TGCGCCAGCAGCTTCGACAGTTCTAGCACAGATACGCAGTATTTT,CASSFDSSSTDTQYF
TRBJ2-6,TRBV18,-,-,TGTGCCAGCTCACTAGCCTCTGGGGCCAACGTCCTGACTTTC,CASSLASGANVLTF
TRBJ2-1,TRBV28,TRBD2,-,TGTGCCAGCAGTAGACTGGCGGGAGGAGTAAATGAGCAGTTCTTC,CASSRLAGGVNEQFF
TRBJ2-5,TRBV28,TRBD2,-,TGTGCCAGCAGGGGGGGGGATTCGAGGGAGACCCAGTACTTC,CASRGGDSRETQYF
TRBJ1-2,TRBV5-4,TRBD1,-,TGTGCCAGCAGCCCCGGCGGGGGGACAGTCTATGGCTACACCTTC,CASSPGGGTVYGYTF
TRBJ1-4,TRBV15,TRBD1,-,TGTGCCACCAGCGCCCCAGGGGGGCCTAATGAAAAACTGTTTTTT,CATSAPGGPNEKLFF
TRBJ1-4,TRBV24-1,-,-,TGTGCCACCAGTGACGGCAGGACTTTTAATGAAAAACTGTTTTTT,CATSDGRTFNEKLFF
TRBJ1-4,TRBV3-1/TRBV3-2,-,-,TGTGCCAGCGGAAACAGTAATGAAAAACTGTTTTTT,CASGNSNEKLFF
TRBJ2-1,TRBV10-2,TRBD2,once,TGCGCCAGCAGTGAGTCGGCTAGCGGGCCCTACAATGAGCAGTTCTTC,CASSESASGPYNEQFF
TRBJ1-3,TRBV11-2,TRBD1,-,TGTGCCAGCAGCTCCTTGCAGGGGGCCAGTGGAAACACCATATATTTT,CASSSLQGASGNTIYF
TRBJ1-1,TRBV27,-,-,TGTGCCAGCAGTTTAGACGGGATGGGGGGAACTGAAGCTTTCTTT,CASSLDGMGGTEAFF
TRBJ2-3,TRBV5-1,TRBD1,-,TGCGCCAGCGCGAATAAGGGACAGGGTAGCACAGATACGCAGTATTTT,CASANKGQGSTDTQYF
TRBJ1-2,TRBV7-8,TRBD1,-,TGTGCCAGCAGCTACCTTGGGACAGGGTACGGCTACACCTTC,CASSYLGTGYGYTF
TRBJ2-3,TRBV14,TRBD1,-,TGTGCCAGCAGCCAAGACGAAGGCCGGGACAGGGAGATTTCGGTAACCCGAACCAAGCAGTATTTT,CASSQDEGRDREISVTRTKQYF
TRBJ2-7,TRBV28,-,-,TGTGCCAGCAAGACCCAACAGGGAGGGTCCTACGAGCAGTACTTC,CASKTQQGGSYEQYF
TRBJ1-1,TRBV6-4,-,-,TGTGCCAGCAGTGTCGAGGTGGCCACTGAAGCTTTCTTT,CASSVEVATEAFF
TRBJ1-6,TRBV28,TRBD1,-,TGTGCCAGCAGTGCACGGGACAGGGCATGGCCTCCCGAATACTATAATTCACCCCTCCACTTT,CASSARDRAWPPEYYNSPLHF
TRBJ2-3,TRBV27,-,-,TGTGCCAGCAGCGACAGGTTTAGCACAGATACGCAGTATTTT,CASSDRFSTDTQYF
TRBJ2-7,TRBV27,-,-,TGTGCCAGCAGCCTGGAGGCGGGCCCTACGCAGCAGTACTTC,CASSLEAGPTQQYF
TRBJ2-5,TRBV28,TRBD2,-,TGTGCCAGCAGAAAGGGACTAGCGGGAGTCCGTGAGACCCAGTACTTC,CASRKGLAGVRETQYF
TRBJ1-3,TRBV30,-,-,TGTGCCTGGAGTGTACAAGGGGCCAGCTCTGGAAACACCATATATTTT,CAWSVQGASSGNTIYF
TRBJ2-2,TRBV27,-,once,TGTGCCAGCCGATGGTCAACAAACACCGGGGAGCTGTTTTTT,CASRWSTNTGELFF
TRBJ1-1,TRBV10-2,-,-,TGCGCCAGCAGTGACCATCGGTGGGGCAGAAACACTGAAGCTTTCTTT,CASSDHRWGRNTEAFF
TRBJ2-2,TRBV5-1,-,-,TGCGCCAGCAGCTTGCCGTCCGGGCGGAGGACCGGGGAGCTGTTTTTT,CASSLPSGRRTGELFF
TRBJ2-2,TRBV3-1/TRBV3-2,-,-,TGTGCCAGCAGCCAAAGAGGGGGTAGGGCCGGGGAGCTGTTTTTT,CASSQRGGRAGELFF
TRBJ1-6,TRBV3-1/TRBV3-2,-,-,TGTGCCAGCAGCCAAGGACCACAGTCACCCCTCCACTTT,CASSQGPQSPLHF
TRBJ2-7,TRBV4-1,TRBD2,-,TGCGCCAGCAGCCCCTTGGACCTACTAGCGGGAGGACGTGAGCAGTACTTC,CASSPLDLLAGGREQYF
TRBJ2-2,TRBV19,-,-,TGTGCCAGTAGTGCCCCACTAGGGTTGCCCGGGGAGCTGTTTTTT,CASSAPLGLPGELFF
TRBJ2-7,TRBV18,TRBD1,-,TGTGCCAGCTCACCCGGGACAGTCTACGAGCAGTACTTC,CASSPGTVYEQYF
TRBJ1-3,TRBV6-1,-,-,TGTGCCAGCAGTGAACGTACAAGTGGAAACACCATATATTTT,CASSERTSGNTIYF
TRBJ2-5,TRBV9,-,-,TGTGCCAGCAGCGTAAGGGACATTTACCAAGAGACCCAGTACTTC,CASSVRDIYQETQYF
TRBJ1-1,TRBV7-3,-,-,TGTGCCAGCAGCTTACTCCCGACGGGCACTGAAGCTTTCTTT,CASSLLPTGTEAFF